These 21 T cell receptor beta chains share one sample of origin, sequenced in a study of Ad26.COV2.S vaccination and SARS-CoV-2 variants. The treatment: roughly 20 received Ad26.COV2.S at low or high dose, single or two shots; roughly five received placebo; per-sample allocation not given. Sampling was done on day 63 after the first vaccine or placebo injection. Clones were read by immunoSEQ multiplex PCR, and TCRdb kept only the in-frame ones, dropping some. This repertoire shows hundreds of thousands of clones, approximately 88% found once; its top ten account for around 1.4%. The sample here was peripheral blood, taken in a trial of Ad26.COV2.S vaccine versus placebo. Every receptor here comes from a person aged 18-60 years who received the Ad26.COV2.S COVID-19 vaccine or a placebo.

The gene calls are TRBV2 and TRBJ2-7; D is undetermined. This CDR3 comprises 10 residues. Trimming pared 5 bases from V and 4 bases from J, leaving 3 bases between. Per the germline V gene, CDR1 is SNHLY and CDR2 is FYNNEI. CDR3 sequence reads: CASSWYEQYF. The CDR3 DNA is TGTGCCAGCAGTTGGTACGAGCAGTACTTC.

The CDR3 loop is CASSPRELNTEAFF. For the CDR3, the DNA is TGTGCCAGCAGCCCGAGGGAGCTGAACACTGAAGCTTTCTTT. The chain couples TRBV7-2 to TRBJ1-1; D is unresolved. The CDR3 sequence is 14 residues long. V was trimmed by 5 bases and J by 0 bases, leaving 10 bases between them. Germline CDR1 and CDR2: SGHTA and FQGNSA. The full variable domain, in which reference TRBV7-2 and TRBJ1-1 provide the parts outside the CDR3, is GAGVSQSPSNKVTEKGKDVELRCDPISGHTALYWYRQSLGQGLEFLIYFQGNSAPDKSGLPSDRFSAERTGGSVSTLTIQRTQQEDSAVYLCASSPRELNTEAFFGQGTRLTVV.

CDR3 region: CASRQGREKLFF. The CDR3 bases are TGTGCCAGTAGACAGGGTCGGGAAAAACTGTTTTTT. The chain joins TRBV2 to TRBJ1-4; 7 bases align to TRBD1. CDR3 length equals 12 residues. The germline V gene encodes CDR1 SNHLY and CDR2 FYNNEI. V shed 9 bases and J 8 bases; nucleotides not matched to a gene: 6.

This clone appeared a few times. The rearrangement uses TRBV5-1 and TRBJ1-5, with no clear D. The CDR3 has 15 residues. V dropped 0 bases and J dropped 0 bases, with 7 bases sitting between them. CDR1 and CDR2 from the germline V gene are SGHRS and YFSETQ. CDR3: CASSLGGYSNQPQHF. DNA of the CDR3: TGCGCCAGCAGCTTGGGAGGTTATAGCAATCAGCCCCAGCATTTT.

The V and J genes are TRBV7-2 and TRBJ2-1, with 9 bases matching TRBD1. Germline loops: CDR1 SGHTA, CDR2 FQGNSA. The CDR3 loop spans 14 amino acids. Trimming took 4 bases from V and 8 from J; bases not matched to a gene: 6. The CDR3 is CASSSRDRVDEQFF. The CDR3 nucleotides read TGTGCCAGCAGCTCCCGGGACAGGGTCGATGAGCAGTTCTTC.

The chain's CDR3 is CASSPGQLFNYGYTF. CDR3 in DNA: TGTGCCAGCAGCCCGGGACAGCTTTTTAACTATGGCTACACCTTC. This chain uses TRBV6-6 with TRBJ1-2, with 7 bases matching TRBD1. The CDR3 loop spans 15 amino acids. V shed 6 bases and J 1 base; nucleotides not matched to a gene: 8. Germline V lookup: CDR1 MNHNY, CDR2 SVGAGI (reference sequence).

The count of this clone is one. The chain has TRBV19 and TRBJ1-2, with 8 bases fitting TRBD1. The CDR3 has 14 residues. CDR1 and CDR2 (germline): LNHDA, SQIVND (reference sequence). The J segment lost 4 bases and the V segment lost 3 bases, leaving 4 bases of the junction unmatched. The CDR3 DNA sequence: TGTGCCAGTAGTATTGACAGGGGAGGCTATGGCTACACCTTC. This gives the protein CASSIDRGGYGYTF. Full variable domain (missing parts from reference TRBV19 and TRBJ1-2): DGGITQSPKYLFRKEGQNVTLSCEQNLNHDAMYWYRQDPGQGLRLIYYSQIVNDFQKGDIAEGYSVSREKKESFPLTVTSAQKNPTAFYLCASSIDRGGYGYTFGSGTRLTVV.

This clone has a handful of counts. The V call is TRBV30, the J call TRBJ2-7, with TRBD1 matching 9 bases. The CDR3 length is 16 residues. From germline, CDR1 is GTSNPN and CDR2 SVGIG (reference sequence). Trimming cost V 5 bases and J 3 bases; bases outside gene matches: 14. Here the CDR3 reads CAWGTGTGRGLYEQYF. The CDR3 nucleotides are TGTGCCTGGGGGACCGGGACAGGGCGGGGCCTCTACGAGCAGTACTTC.

The chain is built from TRBV6-6 and TRBJ2-1, with D maybe TRBD2 (6 bases). Trimming shortened V by 8 bases and J by 4 bases, and 9 bases separated the two germline ends. The CDR3 totals 12 residues. From germline, CDR1 is MNHNY and CDR2 SVGAGI (reference sequence). The CDR3 region is CASQAGYNEQFF. The CDR3 coding sequence is TGTGCCAGCCAAGCGGGTTACAATGAGCAGTTCTTC.

The chain links TRBV4-2 to TRBJ2-1, with TRBD2 matching 11 bases. This CDR3 has 14 amino acids. Germline CDR1 and CDR2: LGHNA and YNFKEQ. Trimming removed 4 bases from V and 5 bases from J; junction bases left unmatched: 1. The CDR3 is CASSLGLADNEQFF. DNA for the CDR3: TGTGCCAGCAGCCTGGGACTAGCGGACAATGAGCAGTTCTTC.

V usage is TRBV6-6 and J usage is TRBJ1-6, with D perhaps matching TRBD1 (5 bases). The CDR3 is made up of 15 amino acids. V dropped 7 bases and J dropped 2 bases, with 12 bases sitting between them. Germline V gene data show CDR1 as MNHNY and CDR2 as SVGAGI (reference sequence). CDR3 protein: CASTRDGTYNSPLHF. The CDR3 nucleotides are TGTGCCAGCACCAGGGACGGGACCTATAATTCACCCCTCCACTTT.

J is TRBJ1-2 and V is TRBV7-2; 7 bases are shared with TRBD1. V lost 1 base to trimming and J lost 2 bases; unmatched junction nucleotides: 7. CDR1 and CDR2 (germline): SGHTA, FQGNSA. CDR3 length equals 16 residues. This CDR3 is CASSLVYQDRNYGYTF. CDR3 nucleotide sequence: TGTGCCAGCAGCTTAGTCTATCAGGACAGGAACTATGGCTACACCTTC.

The CDR3 sequence: CASTLEGRTYEQYF. CDR3 sequence (DNA): TGCGCCAGCACCTTAGAAGGGAGGACGTACGAGCAGTACTTC. The rearrangement uses TRBV10-2 and TRBJ2-7; TRBD2 might be the D (6 bases). V was trimmed by 7 bases and J by 4 bases, leaving 17 bases between them. The CDR3 consists of 14 residues. Germline V CDR1 and CDR2: WSHSY, SAAADI.

This clone was observed a handful of times. This chain joins TRBV18 and TRBJ2-3, with a tentative D call TRBD2 (6 bases). Germline lookup yields CDR1 KGHSH and CDR2 LQKENI. The CDR3 totals 16 residues. Trimming left V 3 bases short and J 0 bases short, with 13 bases between. This CDR3 reads CASSPWDSPSTDTQYF. CDR3 coding DNA: TGTGCCAGCTCACCTTGGGACTCTCCTAGCACAGATACGCAGTATTTT.

The rearrangement uses TRBV18 and TRBJ1-1; D is ambiguous. Germline CDR1 KGHSH, CDR2 LQKENI. The CDR3 loop spans 14 amino acids. The ends were cut back, 1 base at V and 2 bases at J, with 8 bases in the middle. This CDR3 is CASSPRTRNTEAFF. The CDR3 DNA reads TGTGCCAGCTCACCACGGACGAGAAACACTGAAGCTTTCTTT. The variable domain in full, with the rest retrieved from reference TRBV18 and TRBJ1-1, is NAGVMQNPRHLVRRRGQEARLRCSPMKGHSHVYWYRQLPEEGLKFMVYLQKENIIDESGMPKERFSAEFPKEGPSILRIQQVVRGDSAAYFCASSPRTRNTEAFFGQGTRLTVV.

The chain couples TRBV28 to TRBJ2-6, with D hard to call. This CDR3 spans 14 amino acids. The V and J ends lost 6 bases and 4 bases respectively, with 10 bases between them. CDR1 MDHEN and CDR2 SYDVKM come from the germline V gene. The CDR3 loop reads CASSPVVGANVLTF. DNA for the CDR3: TGTGCCAGCAGCCCGGTAGTCGGGGCCAACGTCCTGACTTTC.

The rearrangement joins TRBV6-6 to TRBJ1-5; 9 bases align to TRBD1. The CDR3 has 16 residues. V lost 0 bases, J lost 3 bases, and 3 bases stayed unmatched. Germline CDR1 reads MNHNY; CDR2 reads SVGAGI (reference sequence). The CDR3 here is CASSYSGQGNNQPQHF. CDR3 coding DNA: TGTGCCAGCAGTTACTCCGGACAGGGGAACAATCAGCCCCAGCATTTT.

The J gene is TRBJ1-1, the V gene TRBV6-5; unclear D gene. CDR3 length: 15 amino acids. Germline V gives CDR1 MNHEY, CDR2 SVGAGI. V lost 6 bases to trimming and J lost 0 bases, with 14 bases between them. The CDR3 DNA reads as TGTGCCAGCAGACCCTCCGGGGTGATGAACACTGAAGCTTTCTTT. It encodes CASRPSGVMNTEAFF.

The V gene is TRBV28, the J gene TRBJ2-7, with 8 nucleotides matching TRBD1. The junction had 0 bases not matched to a gene; V was cut back by 5 bases and J by 3 bases. Germline assignment: CDR1 MDHEN and CDR2 SYDVKM. The CDR3 runs to 12 residues. The CDR3 sequence: CASSGQGYEQYF. The CDR3 nucleotides read TGTGCCAGCAGTGGACAGGGCTACGAGCAGTACTTC.

This clone was counted a single time. The chain combines TRBV15 with TRBJ1-4; possible D gene TRBD1, 5 bases. CDR3 size: 17 residues. The V gene lost 3 bases and the J gene lost 4 bases, with 18 bases spanning the gap. Germline CDR1 and CDR2: LNHNV and YYDKDF (reference sequence). CDR3 DNA sequence: TGTGCCACCAGCAGGCAAGCGGGCCGACAGATTAATGAAAAACTGTTTTTT. Residues: CATSRQAGRQINEKLFF.

V usage is TRBV11-2 and J usage is TRBJ2-3; D unresolved. The V end lost 0 bases, the J end lost 2 bases, and 9 bases lay between the germline ends. The CDR3 spans 15 residues. Per the germline V gene, CDR1 is SGHAT and CDR2 is FQNNGV. For the CDR3, the DNA is TGTGCCAGCAGCTTAGAAAGGGTTTTCACAGATACGCAGTATTTT. It specifies CASSLERVFTDTQYF.